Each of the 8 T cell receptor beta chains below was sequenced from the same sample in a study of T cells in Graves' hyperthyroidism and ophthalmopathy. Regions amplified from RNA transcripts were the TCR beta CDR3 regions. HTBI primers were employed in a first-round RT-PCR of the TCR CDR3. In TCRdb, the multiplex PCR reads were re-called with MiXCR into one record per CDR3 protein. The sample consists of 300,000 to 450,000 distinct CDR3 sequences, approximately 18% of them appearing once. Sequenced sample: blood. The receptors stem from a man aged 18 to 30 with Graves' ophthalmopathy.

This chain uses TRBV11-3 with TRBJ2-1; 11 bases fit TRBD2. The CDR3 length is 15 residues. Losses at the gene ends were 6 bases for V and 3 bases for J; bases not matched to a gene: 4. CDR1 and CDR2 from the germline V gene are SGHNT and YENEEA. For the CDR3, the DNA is TGTGCCAGCAGATCCGGACTAGCGGGCTACAATGAGCAGTTCTTC. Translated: CASRSGLAGYNEQFF.

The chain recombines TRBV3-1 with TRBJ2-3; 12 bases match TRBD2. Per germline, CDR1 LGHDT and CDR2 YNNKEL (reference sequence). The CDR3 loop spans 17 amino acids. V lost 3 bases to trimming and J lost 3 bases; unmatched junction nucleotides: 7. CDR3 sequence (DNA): TGTGCCAGCAGCCAGCTAGCGGGGGGGCCAGGTACAGATACGCAGTATTTT. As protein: CASSQLAGGPGTDTQYF.

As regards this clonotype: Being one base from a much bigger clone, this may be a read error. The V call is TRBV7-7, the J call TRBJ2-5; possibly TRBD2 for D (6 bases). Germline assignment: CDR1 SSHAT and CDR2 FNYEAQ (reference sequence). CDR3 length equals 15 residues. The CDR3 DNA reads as TGTGCTAGCAGCTTGCGGGGCGCGCTGAGGGAGACCCAGTACTTC. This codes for CASSLRGALRETQYF. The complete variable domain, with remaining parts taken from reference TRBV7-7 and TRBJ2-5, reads GAGVSQSPRYKVTKRGQDVTLRCDPISSHATLYWYQQALGQGPEFLTYFNYEAQPDKSGLPSDRFSAERPEGSISTLTIQRTEQRDSAMYRCASSLRGALRETQYFGPGTRLLVL.

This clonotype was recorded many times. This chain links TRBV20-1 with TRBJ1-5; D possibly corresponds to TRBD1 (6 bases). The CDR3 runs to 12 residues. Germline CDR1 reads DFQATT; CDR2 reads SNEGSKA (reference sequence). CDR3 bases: TGCAGCTTCCGGACAGTAGGTCAGCCCCAGCATTTT. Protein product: CSFRTVGQPQHF.

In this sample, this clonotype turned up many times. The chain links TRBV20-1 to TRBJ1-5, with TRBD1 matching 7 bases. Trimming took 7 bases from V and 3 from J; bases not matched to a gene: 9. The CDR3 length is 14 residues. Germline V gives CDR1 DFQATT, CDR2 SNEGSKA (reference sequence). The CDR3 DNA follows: TGCAGTGGAAACCAGGGGGAGCACAATCAGCCCCAGCATTTT. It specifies CSGNQGEHNQPQHF.

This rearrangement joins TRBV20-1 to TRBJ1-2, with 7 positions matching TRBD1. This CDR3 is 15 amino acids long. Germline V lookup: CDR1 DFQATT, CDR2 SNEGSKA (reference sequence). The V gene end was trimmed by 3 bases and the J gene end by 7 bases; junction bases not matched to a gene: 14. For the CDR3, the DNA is TGCAGTGCTAGGTCCATGGGACAGCCGGAGGGTGGCTACACCTTC. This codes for CSARSMGQPEGGYTF.

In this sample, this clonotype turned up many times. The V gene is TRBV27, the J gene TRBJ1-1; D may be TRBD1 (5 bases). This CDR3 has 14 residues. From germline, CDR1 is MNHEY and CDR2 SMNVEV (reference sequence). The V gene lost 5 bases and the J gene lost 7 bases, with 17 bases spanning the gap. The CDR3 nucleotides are TGTGCCAGCAGTGACCCAGACAGAAGGATTGAAGCTTTCTTT. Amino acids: CASSDPDRRIEAFF.

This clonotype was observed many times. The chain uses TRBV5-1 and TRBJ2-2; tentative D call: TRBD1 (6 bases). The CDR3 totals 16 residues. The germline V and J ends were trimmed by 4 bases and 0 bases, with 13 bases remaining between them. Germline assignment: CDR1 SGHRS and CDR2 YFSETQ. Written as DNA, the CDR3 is TGCGCCAGCAGCCCGGGACACTCCGCGAACACCGGGGAGCTGTTTTTT. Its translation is CASSPGHSANTGELFF.